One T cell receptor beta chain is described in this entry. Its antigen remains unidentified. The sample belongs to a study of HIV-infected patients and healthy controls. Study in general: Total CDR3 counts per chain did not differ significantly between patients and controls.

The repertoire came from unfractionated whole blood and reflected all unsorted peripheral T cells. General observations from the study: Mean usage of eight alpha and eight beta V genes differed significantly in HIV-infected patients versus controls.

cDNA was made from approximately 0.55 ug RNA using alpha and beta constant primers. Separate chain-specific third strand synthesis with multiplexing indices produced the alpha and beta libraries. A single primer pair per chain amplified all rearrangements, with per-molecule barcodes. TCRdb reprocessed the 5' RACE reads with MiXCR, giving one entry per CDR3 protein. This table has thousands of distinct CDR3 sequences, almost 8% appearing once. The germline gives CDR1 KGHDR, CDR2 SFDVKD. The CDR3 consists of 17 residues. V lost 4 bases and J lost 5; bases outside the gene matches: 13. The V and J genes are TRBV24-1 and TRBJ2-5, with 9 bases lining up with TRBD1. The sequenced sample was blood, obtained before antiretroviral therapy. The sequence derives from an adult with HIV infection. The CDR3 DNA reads TGTGCCACCAGTGACCGTGGACAGGGGTCCTTTTCTGAGACCCAGTACTTC. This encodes CATSDRGQGSFSETQYF.